These T cell receptor beta chains were read from a single sample in a study of blood T cells in healthy people across ages. In TCRdb, the 5' RACE reads were re-called with MiXCR into one record per CDR3 protein. Here the sample spans over 500,000 distinct CDR3 sequences, about 27% being singletons. Separately, the same data were catalogued under a study of T cells of mothers and their children.

Sequenced sample: blood. The origin of the receptors is a boy younger than 10 in good health. Each CDR3 is given with its conserved first and last residue. Each record gives: D gene, J gene, clone size, V gene, CDR3 DNA, CDR3 protein. The D gene is left open where the match is weak. Clone size is not always given. Where it is, it says once, few, many or a class for expanded clones.

NA TRBJ2-3 NA TRBV10-3 TGTGCCATCCGACTGGGGGGCGGGGGCACAGATACGCAGTATTTT CAIRLGGGGTDTQYF
NA TRBJ2-3 NA TRBV7-9 TGTGCCAGCAGCCCGCCCCCCTGGGTTTACACAGATACGCAGTATTTT CASSPPPWVYTDTQYF
NA TRBJ2-3 NA TRBV7-2 TGTGCCAGCAGGTCAGGGTTGAGGTCAGATACGCAGTATTTT CASRSGLRSDTQYF
NA TRBJ2-6 NA TRBV29-1 TGCAGCGTCACAGGAACTGGGGCCAACGTCCTGACTTTC CSVTGTGANVLTF
TRBD1 TRBJ2-1 few TRBV7-8 TGTGCCAGCAGCGACCGGGACAGGGTGAATAGAGATGAGCAGTTCTTC CASSDRDRVNRDEQFF
NA TRBJ2-5 NA TRBV14 TGTGCCAGCAGCCAAGATCTGGGGTATACCCTTCTTGAGACCCAGTACTTC CASSQDLGYTLLETQYF
TRBD2 TRBJ2-4 NA TRBV27 TGTGCCAGCAGTTTGGGGGGGTGGGCCAAAAACATTCAGTACTTC CASSLGGWAKNIQYF
NA TRBJ2-7 few TRBV14 TGTGCCAGCAGCCAAGTTGGGGGGATGGGTGGCGAGCAGTACTTC CASSQVGGMGGEQYF
TRBD1 TRBJ2-5 NA TRBV7-2 TGTGCCAGCAGCTCGACCCGGACAGGACAAGAGACCCAGTACTTC CASSSTRTGQETQYF
NA TRBJ1-5 NA TRBV20-1 TGCAGTGCTAGTATGGCAGGGCGCAGTCAGCCCCAGCATTTT CSASMAGRSQPQHF
NA TRBJ2-5 NA TRBV10-3 TGTGCCATCAGTGAGTCCCCCGAAAAGGGGATATCGGAGACCCAGTACTTC CAISESPEKGISETQYF
TRBD1 TRBJ2-4 NA TRBV13 TGTGCCAGCAACGACAGGGTATCCAAAAACATTCAGTACTTC CASNDRVSKNIQYF
NA TRBJ1-2 NA TRBV12-3/TRBV12-4 TGTGCCAGCAGTTTGGCAGGGACGAGCGAAGGGCCTACCCTATCTGGCTACACCTTC CASSLAGTSEGPTLSGYTF
TRBD1 TRBJ2-3 once TRBV12-3/TRBV12-4 TGTGCCAGCAGTTCTGGACAGGGGGCGACAGATACGCAGTATTTT CASSSGQGATDTQYF
NA TRBJ1-1 NA TRBV6-5 TGTGCCAGCAGTTACTCGTCTGGTCGAGTGGTAGGTACTGAAGCTTTCTTT CASSYSSGRVVGTEAFF
TRBD1 TRBJ2-3 NA TRBV9 TGTGCCAGCAGCGACTCACTATCTGGACAGGGAAGGAGCACAGATACGCAGTATTTT CASSDSLSGQGRSTDTQYF
TRBD1 TRBJ2-7 few TRBV15 TGTGCCACCAGCAGACCCGGGACAGGGGGCCACGAGCAGTACTTC CATSRPGTGGHEQYF
NA TRBJ2-7 NA TRBV12-3/TRBV12-4 TGTGCCAGCAGTTTCCAGACACTCTACGAGCAGTACTTC CASSFQTLYEQYF
TRBD1 TRBJ2-7 few TRBV19 TGTGCCAGTAGTATCATAGGGGGCGGACAGTACTTC CASSIIGGGQYF
NA TRBJ1-4 few TRBV7-8 TGTGCCAGCAGCTTAGAAGGGAGATATAATGAAAAACTGTTTTTT CASSLEGRYNEKLFF
TRBD2 TRBJ2-7 NA TRBV6-5 TGTGCCAGCAGAGGGGACTACCACGAGCAGTACTTC CASRGDYHEQYF
NA TRBJ2-3 NA TRBV20-1 TGCAGTGCTAGCCGACCGACAGAGGGGGATACGCAGTATTTT CSASRPTEGDTQYF
TRBD2 TRBJ2-1 NA TRBV9 TGTGCCAGCAGCGTCCTAGCGGGCCATAACGGGGATGAGCAGTTCTTC CASSVLAGHNGDEQFF
TRBD2 TRBJ2-1 many TRBV7-9 TGTGCCAGCAGTCCGACGACTAGCGGGTACAATGAGCAGTTCTTC CASSPTTSGYNEQFF
NA TRBJ2-1 once TRBV3-1 TGTGCCAGCAGCCAAGATTACGGCAGCTCCTACAATGAGCAGTTCTTC CASSQDYGSSYNEQFF
NA TRBJ2-3 NA TRBV11-2 TGTGCCAGCAGCTCCGCTGCGGGGGCCGGAGATACGCAGTATTTT CASSSAAGAGDTQYF
NA TRBJ2-1 few TRBV5-4 TGTGCCAGCAGCTTATCCATAGCTGAGCAGTTCTTC CASSLSIAEQFF
NA TRBJ1-2 NA TRBV27 TGTGCCAGCAGACTTGGAGCTAACTATGGCTACACCTTC CASRLGANYGYTF
TRBD1 TRBJ2-7 NA TRBV12-3/TRBV12-4 TGTGCCAGCAGCGGACAGGGGGCTTGGTACGAGCAGTACTTC CASSGQGAWYEQYF
NA TRBJ2-3 NA TRBV12-3/TRBV12-4 TGTGCCAGCACCCGATCCGGGAGTAGGGATACGCAGTATTTT CASTRSGSRDTQYF
NA TRBJ2-2 NA TRBV18 TGTGCCAGCTCACGGAGCAGGGAGACCGGGGAGCTGTTTTTT CASSRSRETGELFF
NA TRBJ2-5 NA TRBV13 TGTGCCAGCAGCCCCCCGAACCGGCGGGAGACCCAGTACTTC CASSPPNRRETQYF
TRBD2 TRBJ2-3 NA TRBV12-3/TRBV12-4 TGTGCCAGCACCCGGACTAGCGGGGGGGCTAGCACAGATACGCAGTATTTT CASTRTSGGASTDTQYF
TRBD1 TRBJ1-2 NA TRBV5-1 TGCGCCAGCAGCCCATCGGACAGGCTGGATGGCTACACCTTC CASSPSDRLDGYTF
NA TRBJ1-1 NA TRBV25-1 TGTGCCAGCAGTGGGCCCCTCGGGACAGAAGCTTTCTTT CASSGPLGTEAFF
NA TRBJ2-1 NA TRBV7-3 TGTGCCAGCAGCCCCGAATGGGAAGGCTACAATGAGCAGTTCTTC CASSPEWEGYNEQFF
TRBD2 TRBJ2-1 few TRBV5-1 TGCGCCAGCAGCACTCTTAGCGGGGGGTACAATGAGCAGTTCTTC CASSTLSGGYNEQFF
NA TRBJ2-1 few TRBV7-9 TGTGCCAGCGTCCCCTTTCTTGGACTTCCCACCTACAATGAGCAGTTCTTC CASVPFLGLPTYNEQFF
NA TRBJ1-2 NA TRBV7-8 TGTGCCAGCAGCTTAGTCGGGGGTTTGGCGCCCAACTATGGCTACACCTTC CASSLVGGLAPNYGYTF
TRBD1 TRBJ1-5 NA TRBV19 TGTGCCAGTAACAGACAGGGAAACAATCAGCCCCAGCATTTT CASNRQGNNQPQHF
NA TRBJ1-2 NA TRBV6-5 TGTGCCAGCAGTTACTTCGCAGGGGACCCCTATGGCTACACCTTC CASSYFAGDPYGYTF
NA TRBJ1-1 few TRBV5-6 TGTGCCAGCAGCTCGCCGTCCGGGACGGGGGGCTTTGAAGCTTTCTTT CASSSPSGTGGFEAFF
TRBD2 TRBJ2-3 NA TRBV20-1 TGCAGTGCTCGGACTAGCGGGGGGTCAGATACGCAGTATTTT CSARTSGGSDTQYF
NA TRBJ2-5 many TRBV5-1 TGCGCCAGCAGCTTGGCGGGGGGCGGAGAGACCCAGTACTTC CASSLAGGGETQYF
TRBD1 TRBJ2-5 many TRBV20-1 TGCAGTGCTATAATTTTTGAGACAGGGGGCGTGGGGGAGACCCAGTACTTC CSAIIFETGGVGETQYF
NA TRBJ1-2 NA TRBV14 TGTGCCAGCAGCCCCATGGTAGGGGCTAACTATGGCTACACCTTC CASSPMVGANYGYTF
NA TRBJ2-1 few TRBV24-1 TGTGCCACCAGTGAGGGGGCGGGATCCAATGAGCAGTTCTTC CATSEGAGSNEQFF
NA TRBJ2-7 few TRBV30 TGTGCCTGGAGTGAGACAGCCCGATGGTACTTC CAWSETARWYF
NA TRBJ2-5 NA TRBV5-1 TGCGCCAGCAGCTGGAAGGGGGGTTCGGAAGAGACCCAGTACTTC CASSWKGGSEETQYF
NA TRBJ2-7 few TRBV6-6 TGTGCCAGCAGTTATTTAGGAGCGGGCTACGAGCAGTACTTC CASSYLGAGYEQYF
TRBD2 TRBJ2-1 once TRBV3-1 TGTGCCAGCAGCCAAGATCCGGGAGCTCTAGCGGGAGTGTTAGGTGAGCAGTTCTTC CASSQDPGALAGVLGEQFF
TRBD1 TRBJ2-5 NA TRBV27 TGTGCCAGCAGTAGCCCCGGGACAGAGTTAAAAGAGACCCAGTACTTC CASSSPGTELKETQYF
NA TRBJ2-1 few TRBV12-3/TRBV12-4 TGTGCCAGCAGACCGACTAGATTAGTGTACAATGAGCAGTTCTTC CASRPTRLVYNEQFF
TRBD2 TRBJ2-7 NA TRBV5-6 TGTGCCAGCAGCTTGGATATGGGGCGGGAGTCCTACGAGCAGTACTTC CASSLDMGRESYEQYF
NA TRBJ1-2 NA TRBV30 TGTGCCTGGGCCCCAGGGGCAGGGCCTAACTATGGCTACACCTTC CAWAPGAGPNYGYTF
TRBD1 TRBJ2-2 NA TRBV10-3 TGTGCCATCAGGGGACAGGGGGCTTCAACCGGGGAGCTGTTTTTT CAIRGQGASTGELFF
NA TRBJ2-7 NA TRBV12-3/TRBV12-4 TGTGCCAGCAGTGACATCGGCCAGGGGTCCTACGAGCAGTACTTC CASSDIGQGSYEQYF